This is a list of T cell receptor beta chains from one sample in a study of beta chain features in type 1 diabetes. TCRdb's table, derived via immunoSEQ multiplex PCR, lists solely in-frame clones and lacks some. The sample records approximately 300,000 clones, about 11% being singletons. Material for sequencing was naive CD4+ T cells from blood. The receptors shown here come from a woman aged 25-40 years in good health. Both conserved end residues are trimmed from each CDR3. A clone size is listed for some rows: how often the clone was seen (once, few, many), or a class if it is expanded.

TRBJ2-3	few	TRBV7-9	ASSVGGGFTDTQY
TRBJ2-1	few	TRBV5-6	ASSLDSQSYNEQF
TRBJ2-1	few	TRBV11-1	ASRNDRDYNEQF
TRBJ2-7	NA	TRBV9	ASSLRQGIGEQY
TRBJ2-1	few	TRBV30	AWNFGTSGRAAYNEQF
TRBJ2-7	few	TRBV4-3	ASSPGLAGETYEQY
TRBJ1-5	few	TRBV30	AWSAGQRNQPQH
TRBJ1-1	NA	TRBV5-1	ASSSTGLVPEAF
TRBJ2-1	few	TRBV6-1	ASSEPGGGPDEQF
TRBJ2-3	NA	TRBV9	ASSQGQLSTDTQY
TRBJ2-1	few	TRBV29-1	SVSNRGRNEQF
TRBJ2-7	NA	TRBV4-2	ASSQDIAGGSYEQY
TRBJ2-1	NA	TRBV4-3	ASSRGSGRTSYNEQF
TRBJ2-1	NA	TRBV27	ASSRLGQGEF
TRBJ1-5	NA	TRBV2	ASSVNTGVSNQPQH
TRBJ1-2	NA	TRBV6-4	ASSGTATQKGYT
TRBJ2-5	few	TRBV7-2	ASSRSRGLQETQY
TRBJ2-7	few	TRBV5-1	ASSLAGAALSYEQY
TRBJ2-1	NA	TRBV2	ASHRLAGYNEQF
TRBJ2-3	NA	TRBV4-1	ASSQDPAGLDTQY
TRBJ2-5	few	TRBV30	AWSVTGLAGAGETQY
TRBJ2-3	few	TRBV14	ASSQTSGSTDTQY
TRBJ2-2	NA	TRBV28	ATRTGVTGELF
TRBJ2-2	few	TRBV30	AWRLAGGTGELF
TRBJ2-7	few	TRBV29-1	SVVLAGVVQY
TRBJ1-1	once	TRBV4-3	ASSQLHGGAEAF
TRBJ2-5	NA	TRBV20-1	SAPRETQY
TRBJ2-5	NA	TRBV5-4	ASSGTDRVGKTQY
TRBJ2-1	NA	TRBV28	ASREGQVYNEQF
TRBJ2-7	few	TRBV28	ASSLGPDTYEQY
TRBJ2-2	NA	TRBV7-3	ASSINSGELF
TRBJ2-5	NA	TRBV7-3	ASSSTGAIQETQY
TRBJ2-5	few	TRBV19	ASSMGTRGETQY
TRBJ2-2	few	TRBV4-3	ASSQRASANTGELF
TRBJ1-3	few	TRBV7-2	ASSLEGTQPGNTIY
TRBJ1-1	NA	TRBV10-2	ASSRVGGTGAEAF
TRBJ2-5	few	TRBV7-3	ASSDTLLAASQETQY
TRBJ2-7	few	TRBV30	AWGTVGGEQY
TRBJ1-2	few	TRBV9	ASSGDRAGYGYT
TRBJ2-1	few	TRBV29-1	SVGERTGVYNEQF
TRBJ2-1	NA	TRBV4-2	ASSQAALAGDPNEQF
TRBJ1-5	NA	TRBV18	ASSPTTGGVQPQH
TRBJ2-7	NA	TRBV6-5	ASSRQGSYEQY
TRBJ1-1	few	TRBV7-6	ASSLPRQGGGTEAF
TRBJ2-2	few	TRBV2	ASSEEGLAGDRDTGELF
TRBJ2-1	few	TRBV7-9	ASSLGLAGDLFYNEQF
TRBJ2-7	few	TRBV5-1	ASSLDPGFTYEQY